These 16 T cell receptor beta chains share one sample of origin, sequenced in a study of T cell repertoires in cytomegalovirus infection. TCRdb redid the calling of the reads with MiXCR, one entry per CDR3 protein. The table lists 300,000 to 450,000 distinct CDR3 sequences, less than 20% of them singletons. Sequenced sample: PBMCs. The receptors were sampled from a human donor in good health (CMV status not recorded). Some clones in this sample may be carry-over from other donors' samples.

The J gene is TRBJ2-3, the V gene TRBV18; 8 bases agree with TRBD2. Germline V gene sequence: CDR1 KGHSH, CDR2 LQKENI. J was trimmed by 0 bases and V by 6 bases; bases with no gene match: 8. This CDR3 has 16 amino acids. The CDR3: CASSPERGTSTDTQYF. For the CDR3, the DNA is TGTGCCAGCTCTCCCGAGCGGGGGACAAGCACAGATACGCAGTATTTT.

This clonotype was seen repeatedly, ten times or more. The rearrangement links TRBV20-1 to TRBJ2-1; D is perhaps TRBD1 or TRBD2 (6 bases each). V was shortened by 0 bases and J by 3 bases, with 15 bases between the two germline ends. The CDR3 has 16 amino acids. Germline V gene lookup returns CDR1 DFQATT and CDR2 SNEGSKA (reference sequence). Here the CDR3 reads CSARDWRGQNYNEQFF. The CDR3 DNA reads TGCAGTGCTAGAGATTGGCGGGGACAAAACTACAATGAGCAGTTCTTC.

V usage is TRBV5-1 and J usage is TRBJ2-7; TRBD2 matches 7 bases. The CDR3 contains 17 residues. The V gene end was trimmed by 6 bases and the J gene end by 0 bases; junction bases not matched to a gene: 15. CDR1 is SGHRS and CDR2 is YFSETQ in the germline V gene. CDR3 loop: CASTPEWGSGSSYEQYF. Written as DNA, the CDR3 is TGCGCCAGCACACCGGAGTGGGGTAGCGGGTCCTCCTACGAGCAGTACTTC.

This clonotype was seen at least ten times. Here the CDR3 DNA reads TGTGCCAGCAGCTCCCCGTCCCGGGATGAGCAGTTCTTC. Translated: CASSSPSRDEQFF. J is TRBJ2-1 and V is TRBV7-2; no definite D call. The CDR3 is made up of 13 amino acids. The ends were cut back, 4 bases at V and 8 bases at J, with 12 bases in the middle. Germline-derived CDR1 and CDR2 are SGHTA and FQGNSA.

This clonotype was counted between two and nine times. The CDR3 DNA sequence: TGTGCCAGCTCACCATGGGGGCAAACTTACACTGAAGCTTTCTTT. Encoded protein: CASSPWGQTYTEAFF. The genes are TRBV18 and TRBJ1-1; D might be TRBD1 (6 bases). The CDR3 contains 15 residues. From germline, CDR1 is KGHSH and CDR2 LQKENI. V was shortened by 2 bases and J by 3 bases, with 13 bases between the two germline ends.

This clonotype was counted ten times or more. Written as DNA, the CDR3 is TGTGCCAGCAGCCCCTTTTCCGGCCAAGAGACCCAGTACTTC. As protein: CASSPFSGQETQYF. The chain combines TRBV7-2 with TRBJ2-5, with D uncertain. Trimming took off 5 bases at V and 1 base at J, with 11 bases between the two ends. Germline values: CDR1 SGHTA, CDR2 FQGNSA. CDR3 length: 14 residues.

This clonotype showed up many times. The chain uses TRBV7-8 and TRBJ2-1; D possibly corresponds to TRBD1 (6 bases). Germline V gene sequence: CDR1 SGHVS, CDR2 FQNEAQ. This CDR3 comprises 11 residues. Trimming shortened V by 5 bases and J by 9 bases, and 8 bases separated the two germline ends. DNA of the CDR3: TGTGCCAGCAGCACCAGGGGTGAGCAGTTCTTC. This translates into CASSTRGEQFF. Variable domain in full (rest from reference TRBV7-8 and TRBJ2-1): GAGVSQSPRYKVAKRGQDVALRCDPISGHVSLFWYQQALGQGPEFLTYFQNEAQLDKSGLPSDRFFAERPEGSVSTLKIQRTQQEDSAVYLCASSTRGEQFFGPGTRLTVL.

In nucleotides, the CDR3 is TGTGCCAGCAGTGAAAGGCTCCTACGGTACACTGAAGCTTTCTTT. Protein: CASSERLLRYTEAFF. The rearrangement joins TRBV2 to TRBJ1-1; D unclear. V lost 2 bases and J 3 bases, leaving 13 bases between the germline ends. Per germline, CDR1 SNHLY and CDR2 FYNNEI. This CDR3 spans 15 amino acids.

This clonotype was counted between two and nine times. V is TRBV20-1 and J is TRBJ2-3, with TRBD2 identical over 10 bases. The CDR3 sequence is 13 residues long. J gave up 7 bases and V 3 bases, and 4 bases lay outside the gene matches. Per the germline V gene, CDR1 is DFQATT and CDR2 is SNEGSKA (reference sequence). Written as DNA, the CDR3 is TGCAGTGCTAGTTCTAGCGGGGGATATACGCAGTATTTT. Encoded protein: CSASSSGGYTQYF.

The CDR3 nucleotides are TGTGCCAGCAGCCACGAACTCGAAAAACTGTTTTTT. The encoded protein is CASSHELEKLFF. This sequence joins TRBV11-2 and TRBJ1-4; D is unresolved. CDR3 length: 12 amino acids. Germline CDR1 SGHAT, CDR2 FQNNGV. With 5 bases removed from V and 8 bases from J, the gap between germline ends came to 9 bases.

This clonotype showed up many times. The V gene is TRBV7-2, the J gene TRBJ2-3, with D unclear. Trimming left V 1 base short and J 6 bases short, with 8 bases between. This CDR3 region has 13 residues. The V gene's germline CDR1 is SGHTA and CDR2 FQGNSA. DNA of the CDR3: TGTGCCAGCAGCTTAGGGCCGTCGGATACGCAGTATTTT. It encodes CASSLGPSDTQYF.

This clonotype was observed a handful of times. The rearrangement joins TRBV7-8 to TRBJ2-7; D remains ambiguous. Looked up from germline, CDR1 is SGHVS and CDR2 is FQNEAQ. The CDR3 covers 14 residues. Trimming pared 0 bases from V and 2 bases from J, leaving 8 bases between. CDR3 nucleotides: TGTGCCAGCAGCTTAGCTCCAGATACCTACGAGCAGTACTTC. It encodes CASSLAPDTYEQYF. Variable domain in full (rest from reference TRBV7-8 and TRBJ2-7): GAGVSQSPRYKVAKRGQDVALRCDPISGHVSLFWYQQALGQGPEFLTYFQNEAQLDKSGLPSDRFFAERPEGSVSTLKIQRTQQEDSAVYLCASSLAPDTYEQYFGPGTRLTVT.

This clonotype was found a few times. The rearrangement joins TRBV6-2 or TRBV6-3 to TRBJ1-6, with D tentatively TRBD1 (5 bases). This CDR3 contains 18 residues. The V end was cut by 3 bases, the J end by 5 bases, with 20 bases between. Germline lookup yields CDR1 MNHEY and CDR2 SVGEGT. The CDR3, as DNA: TGTGCCAGCAGTTATTCCCCCGGCGGGGCTCGGCATAATTCACCCCTCCACTTT. It specifies CASSYSPGGARHNSPLHF.

This clonotype has at least ten counts. The genes are TRBV7-6 and TRBJ2-7, with D perhaps TRBD1 (5 bases). Germline CDR1 is SGHVS and CDR2 is FNYEAQ. This CDR3 spans 15 amino acids. V lost 1 base and J 0 bases, leaving 10 bases between the germline ends. CDR3: CASSLGQGISYEQYF. As DNA, the CDR3 is TGTGCCAGCAGCTTAGGTCAGGGTATCTCCTACGAGCAGTACTTC.

The V gene is TRBV28, the J gene TRBJ2-7; 11 bases are a match to TRBD2. The germline CDR1 and CDR2 sequences are MDHEN and SYDVKM. V gave up 5 bases and J gave up 3 bases; unmatched junction bases: 3. The CDR3 contains 14 residues. CDR3: CASSVSGRDYEQYF. The CDR3 DNA reads TGTGCCAGCAGTGTTAGCGGGAGGGACTACGAGCAGTACTTC.

The chain has TRBV28 and TRBJ2-7; 8 bases match TRBD2. The CDR3 runs 15 residues. Germline lookup yields CDR1 MDHEN and CDR2 SYDVKM. V dropped 6 bases and J dropped 9; count of bases not matched to a gene: 16. As DNA, the CDR3 is TGTGCCAGCAGCCTCCTCGGGGGGGCCGTGGGGGGGCAGTACTTC. This translates into CASSLLGGAVGGQYF. Looking up the rest from reference TRBV28 and TRBJ2-7 gives the full variable domain: DVKVTQSSRYLVKRTGEKVFLECVQDMDHENMFWYRQDPGLGLRLIYFSYDVKMKEKGDIPEGYSVSREKKERFSLILESASTNQTSMYLCASSLLGGAVGGQYFGPGTRLTVT.